Each of the 28 T cell receptor beta chains below was sequenced from the same sample in a study of blood T cells in healthy people across ages. Together with a sample-barcoded 5' primer, a J-beta primer mix was included in a second PCR lasting about 6 to 11 cycles. TCRdb independently ran MiXCR on the 5' RACE reads; one entry per CDR3 protein. The data show 710,000 or so distinct CDR3 sequences, with less than 40% seen just once and over 15% held by the top ten. The sample was blood. Receptors were obtained from a woman of 80 years or more in good health.

This clonotype was counted many times. This chain links TRBV9 with TRBJ2-7, with a weak D call TRBD1 (6 bases). Per the germline V gene, CDR1 is SGDLS and CDR2 is YYNGEE. Trimming removed 6 bases from V and 3 bases from J, with 16 bases in between. CDR3 length: 14 residues. CDR3 DNA: TGTGCCAGCACCTTAGGGCAGGGGAGCTACGAGCAGTACTTC. This translates into CASTLGQGSYEQYF.

In this sample, this clonotype turned up a few times. V gene TRBV30 combines with J gene TRBJ2-1; D is perhaps TRBD1 (5 bases). Germline V gene lookup returns CDR1 GTSNPN and CDR2 SVGIG (reference sequence). Trimming left V 0 bases short and J 12 bases short, with 15 bases between. This CDR3 is 13 amino acids long. The CDR3 DNA sequence: TGTGCCTGGAGTGTACCCAGGGCCCAGGGGCAGTTCTTC. Translating gives CAWSVPRAQGQFF. The whole variable domain, filled in from reference TRBV30 and TRBJ2-1, reads SQTIHQWPATLVQPVGSPLSLECTVEGTSNPNLYWYRQAAGRGLQLLFYSVGIGQISSEVPQNLSASRPQDRQFILSSKKLLLSDSGFYLCAWSVPRAQGQFFGPGTRLTVL.

About this clonotype itself: It may be a read error: a sequence one base away is much more abundant. V gene TRBV3-1 combines with J gene TRBJ2-3; 8 bases map to TRBD1. CDR3 length: 16 amino acids. CDR1 is LGHDT and CDR2 is YNNKEL in the germline V gene (reference sequence). Written as DNA, the CDR3 is TGTGCCAGCAGCCAAGCTACCGGACAGGGCACAGATGCGCAGTATTTT. Translating gives CASSQATGQGTDAQYF.

This clonotype was picked up many times. The chain carries TRBV4-2 and TRBJ1-2; a possible D gene is TRBD1 (5 bases). CDR3 size: 15 residues. V dropped 4 bases and J dropped 2 bases, with 14 bases sitting between them. The germline CDR1 and CDR2 sequences are LGHNA and YNFKEQ. For the CDR3, the DNA is TGTGCCAGCAGCCTTTTGGGACGGAAAAACTATGGCTACACCTTC. This gives the protein CASSLLGRKNYGYTF.

This clonotype has a single count. The gene calls are TRBV7-2 and TRBJ1-5; no reliable D call. V was cut by 1 base and J by 2 bases, with 12 bases left in between. This CDR3 has 16 residues. CDR1 and CDR2 (germline): SGHTA, FQGNSA. DNA for the CDR3: TGTGCCAGCAGCTTAGTCGGTGGCATAGGCAATCAGCCCCAGCATTTT. This translates into CASSLVGGIGNQPQHF. The whole variable domain, remainder taken from reference TRBV7-2 and TRBJ1-5, is GAGVSQSPSNKVTEKGKDVELRCDPISGHTALYWYRQSLGQGLEFLIYFQGNSAPDKSGLPSDRFSAERTGGSVSTLTIQRTQQEDSAVYLCASSLVGGIGNQPQHFGDGTRLSIL.

The V gene is TRBV7-8, the J gene TRBJ1-2; D unresolved. V was pared by 5 bases and J by 5 bases, with 15 bases between. CDR1 is SGHVS and CDR2 is FQNEAQ in the germline V gene. The CDR3 consists of 14 residues. The CDR3 region has the DNA TGTGCCAGCAGCCTTAGCTCCCCCTCGTATGGCTACACCTTC. Residues: CASSLSSPSYGYTF.

Concerning this clonotype itself: A much larger clonotype is one base distant, so this may be a read error. V gene TRBV20-1 combines with J gene TRBJ2-1, with TRBD1 as a possible D gene (5 bases). The V end was cut by 6 bases, the J end by 8 bases, with 17 bases between. The CDR3 consists of 13 residues. Germline CDR1 is DFQATT and CDR2 is SNEGSKA (reference sequence). The CDR3 sequence: CSAGKGFGDEQFF. DNA for the CDR3: TGCAGTGCAGGAAAGGGGTTTGGGGATGAGCAGTTCTTC.

This clonotype was recorded a few times. The chain employs TRBV6-5 and TRBJ2-4; D may be TRBD1 (6 bases). Germline V CDR1 and CDR2: MNHEY, SVGAGI. The V and J ends lost 3 bases and 0 bases respectively, with 15 bases between them. The CDR3 totals 17 residues. CDR3 residues: CASSYLPTGLAKNIQYF. CDR3 nucleotides: TGTGCCAGCAGTTATCTTCCTACAGGGCTAGCCAAAAACATTCAGTACTTC.

This clonotype came up many times. V and J are TRBV12-3 or TRBV12-4 and TRBJ2-6; perhaps TRBD1 as D (5 bases). V shed 2 bases and J shed 1 base, with 12 bases lying between them. This CDR3 has 17 residues. CDR3: CASSLSPGRSGANVLTF. The DNA for the CDR3 is TGTGCCAGCAGTTTATCACCAGGGCGTTCTGGGGCCAACGTCCTGACTTTC.

The V and J genes are TRBV3-1 and TRBJ2-3; 8 positions agree with TRBD1. Trimming at V came to 3 bases and at J to 15 bases, leaving 14 bases not matched to a gene. The germline CDR1 and CDR2 sequences are LGHDT and YNNKEL (reference sequence). This CDR3 has 14 residues. The CDR3 is CASSHLTGDTEAYF. The CDR3 DNA sequence: TGTGCCAGCAGCCACCTGACAGGGGACACTGAAGCTTATTTT.

A note on this clonotype: Lacking the conserved final phenylalanine or tryptophan, this CDR3 likely reflects a read error. V and J are TRBV5-1 and TRBJ2-4; 8 nucleotides line up with TRBD2. The better agreement between TRBJ2-7 and the DNA end casts doubt on the J call. The germline gives CDR1 SGHRS, CDR2 YFSETQ. The CDR3 is made up of 15 amino acids. The CDR3 region is CASSVGTSRSYEQYL. DNA of the CDR3: TGCGCCAGCAGCGTGGGGACTAGTCGATCCTACGAGCAGTACTTA.

This clonotype was found many times. V and J are TRBV5-1 and TRBJ2-1; no clear D gene. The CDR3 contains 15 residues. The V gene's germline CDR1 is SGHRS and CDR2 YFSETQ. Trimming took 5 bases from V and 8 from J, leaving 20 bases between them. As DNA, the CDR3 is TGCGCCAGCAGTGCCGTGGTTGGTGAGTCGGATGAGCAGTTCTTC. It yields the protein CASSAVVGESDEQFF.

This clonotype was counted at least ten times. V usage is TRBV3-1 and J usage is TRBJ1-2; D possibly corresponds to TRBD1 (5 bases). Germline V lookup: CDR1 LGHDT, CDR2 YNNKEL (reference sequence). Trimming took 1 base from V and 6 from J, leaving 12 bases between them. CDR3 length equals 14 residues. The CDR3 DNA reads TGTGCCAGCAGCCAAGTATGGGGACGAGATGGCTACACCTTC. Translation gives CASSQVWGRDGYTF.

This clonotype was seen at least ten times. The CDR3, as DNA: TGTGCCAGCAGCTTCGGCCTAGGATCTGATACGCAGTATTTT. Its translation is CASSFGLGSDTQYF. This chain uses TRBV9 with TRBJ2-3; no clear D. This CDR3 has 14 residues. From germline, CDR1 is SGDLS and CDR2 YYNGEE. Trimming took off 4 bases at V and 6 bases at J, with 15 bases between the two ends.

A few counts support this clonotype. The V call is TRBV5-1, the J call TRBJ2-1; D perhaps matches TRBD2 (5 bases). The CDR3 is 13 amino acids. The germline gives CDR1 SGHRS, CDR2 YFSETQ. V gave up 1 base and J gave up 8 bases, with 10 bases separating them. CDR3 DNA sequence: TGCGCCAGCAGCTTGAAGCGGTCCCATGAGCAGTTCTTC. Its translation: CASSLKRSHEQFF.

This clonotype has a count of ten or more. This chain links TRBV21-1 with TRBJ1-2. TRBV21-1 is deemed a pseudogene. CDR3 length: 14 amino acids. The CDR3 DNA is TGTGCCAGCAGCAAAGGGCTGAATAGGTATGGCTACACCTTC. It encodes CASSKGLNRYGYTF.

This clonotype was counted at least ten times. The rearrangement uses TRBV30 and TRBJ2-1; D is perhaps TRBD2 (5 bases). Germline CDR1 reads GTSNPN; CDR2 reads SVGIG (reference sequence). V was pared by 5 bases and J by 6 bases, with 11 bases between. CDR3 size: 12 residues. In DNA form, the CDR3 reads TGTGCCTGGCAGCTCGAGGGCAATGAGCAGTTCTTC. It specifies CAWQLEGNEQFF. Full variable domain (remainder filled in from reference TRBV30 and TRBJ2-1): SQTIHQWPATLVQPVGSPLSLECTVEGTSNPNLYWYRQAAGRGLQLLFYSVGIGQISSEVPQNLSASRPQDRQFILSSKKLLLSDSGFYLCAWQLEGNEQFFGPGTRLTVL.

This clonotype has ten or more counts. This chain uses TRBV9 with TRBJ1-1; tentatively, D is TRBD1 (5 bases). Trimming pared 0 bases from V and 2 bases from J, leaving 8 bases between. This CDR3 has 14 residues. CDR1 is SGDLS and CDR2 is YYNGEE in the germline V gene. CDR3 residues: CASSVAGPNTEAFF. In DNA form, the CDR3 reads TGTGCCAGCAGCGTAGCGGGACCTAACACTGAAGCTTTCTTT. Full variable domain (remainder filled in from reference TRBV9 and TRBJ1-1): DSGVTQTPKHLITATGQRVTLRCSPRSGDLSVYWYQQSLDQGLQFLIQYYNGEERAKGNILERFSAQQFPDLHSELNLSSLELGDSALYFCASSVAGPNTEAFFGQGTRLTVV.

CDR3 DNA: TGTGCCAGCAGCTTCTACGGGACAGGGACCGGGGAGCTGTTTTTT. Translated: CASSFYGTGTGELFF. The V gene is TRBV7-2, the J gene TRBJ2-2, with 9 nucleotides matching TRBD1. The junction had 4 bases not matched to a gene; V was cut back by 3 bases and J by 5 bases. There are 15 residues in the CDR3. Germline CDR1 reads SGHTA; CDR2 reads FQGNSA.

This clonotype appeared many times. J is TRBJ1-1 and V is TRBV2; D not certain. The CDR3 extends over 13 amino acids. Germline-derived CDR1 and CDR2 are SNHLY and FYNNEI. The V end lost 1 base, the J end lost 5 bases, and 8 bases lay between the germline ends. Here the CDR3 reads CASSEVRLTEAFF. In nucleotides, the CDR3 is TGTGCCAGCAGTGAAGTCAGGTTGACTGAAGCTTTCTTT. Full variable domain (rest looked up from reference TRBV2 and TRBJ1-1): EPEVTQTPSHQVTQMGQEVILRCVPISNHLYFYWYRQILGQKVEFLVSFYNNEISEKSEIFDDQFSVERPDGSNFTLKIRSTKLEDSAMYFCASSEVRLTEAFFGQGTRLTVV.

This clonotype was counted at least ten times. The rearrangement links TRBV6-1 to TRBJ2-3; D unresolved. This CDR3 is 13 amino acids long. Trimming shortened V by 4 bases and J by 2 bases, and 7 bases separated the two germline ends. In germline, CDR1 is MNHNS, CDR2 SASEGT. CDR3 region: CASSVHTTDTQYF. In DNA, the CDR3 is TGTGCCAGCAGTGTTCACACCACAGATACGCAGTATTTT.

This clonotype was seen at least ten times. The chain has TRBV7-2 and TRBJ2-1; 12 nucleotides match TRBD2. This CDR3 is 18 amino acids long. The germline V gene encodes CDR1 SGHTA and CDR2 FQGNSA. V was pared by 5 bases and J by 0 bases, with 8 bases of the junction left unmatched. CDR3 sequence: CASSQGTSGGFSYNEQFF. DNA for the CDR3: TGTGCCAGCAGCCAGGGAACTAGCGGGGGGTTCTCCTACAATGAGCAGTTCTTC.

This clonotype was observed many times. CDR3 DNA: TGTGCCATCCGAGCGGGGGACGAAAACAATGAGCAGTTCTTC. Amino acids: CAIRAGDENNEQFF. The chain employs TRBV10-3 and TRBJ2-1; 8 bases map to TRBD2. After removal of 8 bases from V and 5 bases from J, the junction contained 8 bases not matched to a gene. CDR3 length equals 14 residues. CDR1 and CDR2 (germline): ENHRY, SYGVKD.

There are many counts of this clonotype. The chain carries TRBV9 and TRBJ1-2; D may be TRBD1 (5 bases). The CDR3 sequence is 15 residues long. Trimming took 1 base from V and 10 from J, leaving 20 bases between them. The germline V gene encodes CDR1 SGDLS and CDR2 YYNGEE. The CDR3 is CASSVSDSPAAFYTF. CDR3 sequence (DNA): TGTGCCAGCAGCGTAAGCGACAGCCCCGCCGCCTTCTACACCTTC.

This clonotype was seen a handful of times. The rearrangement joins TRBV28 to TRBJ1-5; 9 bases are shared with TRBD1. This CDR3 region has 16 residues. CDR1 MDHEN and CDR2 SYDVKM come from the germline V gene. V lost 4 bases and J lost 2; bases outside the gene matches: 6. CDR3 sequence (DNA): TGTGCCAGCAGTTCTTCACAGGGGGCTCGCAATCAGCCCCAGCATTTT. Translated: CASSSSQGARNQPQHF.

This clonotype was seen many times. This chain uses TRBV5-1 with TRBJ1-2, with D uncertain. Germline V gene sequence: CDR1 SGHRS, CDR2 YFSETQ. The CDR3 extends over 12 amino acids. V shed 1 base and J shed 8 bases, with 9 bases lying between them. The CDR3 region has the DNA TGCGCCAGCAGCTTGAACCCCGACGGCTACACCTTC. Amino acids: CASSLNPDGYTF.

The chain links TRBV6-6 to TRBJ1-1; the D gene is possibly TRBD1 (5 bases). Germline V gene sequence: CDR1 MNHNY, CDR2 SVGAGI (reference sequence). The CDR3 totals 14 residues. V lost 6 bases and J 0 bases, leaving 11 bases between the germline ends. The DNA for the CDR3 is TGTGCCAGCAGGGACGGGGGGTTGAACACTGAAGCTTTCTTT. It yields the protein CASRDGGLNTEAFF.

This clonotype was counted ten times or more. J is TRBJ1-2 and V is TRBV5-6, with no clear D. CDR1 and CDR2 from the germline V gene are SGHDT and YYEEEE. The CDR3 has 16 amino acids. The ends were cut back, 1 base at V and 4 bases at J, with 17 bases in the middle. CDR3 residues: CASSLRVSNTGYGYTF. The CDR3 nucleotides read TGTGCCAGCAGCTTGCGGGTCAGTAATACGGGCTATGGCTACACCTTC.